This entry lists 21 T cell receptor beta chains sequenced from one sample in a study of blood T cell repertoires in COVID-19. The method was immunoSEQ multiplex PCR; TCRdb's version includes in-frame clones alone and lacks a portion of them. The sample lists about 120,000 clones; approximately 88% were seen once. The material sequenced was peripheral blood. Source of these receptors: a woman aged 65 to 85 with acute or convalescent COVID-19.

This chain connects TRBV5-1 to TRBJ2-7; 11 bases fit TRBD1. This CDR3 contains 14 residues. Trimming took 3 bases from V and 5 from J; bases not matched to a gene: 4. Germline V gives CDR1 SGHRS, CDR2 YFSETQ. CDR3 amino acids: CASSWGQGGNEQYF. CDR3 nucleotides: TGCGCCAGCAGCTGGGGACAGGGGGGTAACGAGCAGTACTTC.

This sequence joins TRBV11-2 and TRBJ1-2; D is perhaps TRBD1 (6 bases). The CDR3 has 17 amino acids. CDR1 is SGHAT and CDR2 is FQNNGV in the germline V gene. Trimming cost V 5 bases and J 0 bases, with 19 bases left between them. The DNA for the CDR3 is TGTGCCAGCAGCCCCCCCGCGGGGGGGCCAGCTAACTATGGCTACACCTTC. It yields the protein CASSPPAGGPANYGYTF.

V and J are TRBV5-1 and TRBJ1-1, with D perhaps matching TRBD1 (6 bases). This CDR3 is built from 15 residues. V lost 0 bases and J 3 bases, leaving 12 bases between the germline ends. Looked up from germline, CDR1 is SGHRS and CDR2 is YFSETQ. In DNA, the CDR3 is TGCGCCAGCAGCTTGGAACCGGGGGGCGACACTGAAGCTTTCTTT. Translation gives CASSLEPGGDTEAFF.

The CDR3 DNA reads TGCGCCAGCAGCTTGGAGCCGAACACTGAAGCTTTCTTT. Amino acid sequence: CASSLEPNTEAFF. The chain links TRBV5-1 to TRBJ1-1; D is unresolved. V dropped 0 bases and J dropped 1 base, with 4 bases sitting between them. Looked up from germline, CDR1 is SGHRS and CDR2 is YFSETQ. CDR3 length: 13 amino acids.

The chain recombines TRBV6-5 with TRBJ1-2, with D tentatively TRBD1 (5 bases). The germline V gene encodes CDR1 MNHEY and CDR2 SVGAGI. With 7 bases removed from V and 5 bases from J, the gap between germline ends came to 17 bases. CDR3 size: 14 residues. CDR3 protein: CASTQIGAAYGYTF. CDR3 in DNA: TGTGCCAGCACCCAGATTGGGGCAGCTTATGGCTACACCTTC.

V is TRBV14 and J is TRBJ2-1, with 10 bases that match TRBD2. The CDR3 length is 15 residues. The germline gives CDR1 SGHDN, CDR2 FVKESK. After removal of 4 bases from V and 3 bases from J, the junction contained 3 bases not matched to a gene. In DNA, the CDR3 is TGTGCCAGCAGCCCTAGCGGGAGACACTACAATGAGCAGTTCTTC. Translating gives CASSPSGRHYNEQFF.

This clone was counted between two and nine times. The chain uses TRBV7-8 and TRBJ2-2, with D unresolved. Germline V gives CDR1 SGHVS, CDR2 FQNEAQ. Trimming removed 3 bases from V and 7 bases from J, with 12 bases in between. The CDR3 totals 14 residues. The CDR3 DNA reads TGTGCCAGCAGCTTCGGGTCTGCGGACGGGGAGCTGTTTTTT. It is translated as CASSFGSADGELFF.

This clone was detected a few times. The gene calls are TRBV11-3 and TRBJ1-6, with D possibly matching TRBD1 (5 bases). V was clipped by 2 bases and J by 6 bases, with 11 bases between them. Per the germline V gene, CDR1 is SGHNT and CDR2 is YENEEA. This CDR3 spans 15 amino acids. The CDR3 spells CASSLLGGGNSPLHF. CDR3 in DNA: TGTGCCAGCAGCTTACTGGGGGGGGGTAATTCACCCCTCCACTTT.

The J gene is TRBJ2-3, the V gene TRBV7-2; 10 nucleotides match TRBD1. Per the germline V gene, CDR1 is SGHTA and CDR2 is FQGNSA. The CDR3 contains 15 residues. V shed 0 bases, J shed 4 bases, and the junction held 1 base outside the gene matches. As DNA, the CDR3 is TGTGCCAGCAGCTTAGCGGGACAGGGGTCAGATACGCAGTATTTT. Translating gives CASSLAGQGSDTQYF.

The chain uses TRBV19 and TRBJ2-5; D unclear. CDR3 size: 13 residues. Germline values: CDR1 LNHDA, CDR2 SQIVND (reference sequence). Trimming took off 9 bases at V and 5 bases at J, with 16 bases between the two ends. The CDR3 region is CASMPGRSETQYF. The CDR3 DNA reads TGTGCCAGCATGCCGGGTCGTTCGGAGACCCAGTACTTC.

V and J are TRBV15 and TRBJ1-6; 11 bases line up with TRBD1. V lost 0 bases, J lost 9 bases, and 4 bases stayed unmatched. The CDR3 sequence is 16 residues long. Germline V gene sequence: CDR1 LNHNV, CDR2 YYDKDF (reference sequence). The CDR3 sequence: CATSRDKGTGGSPLHF. The CDR3 DNA reads TGTGCCACCAGCAGAGATAAGGGGACAGGGGGTTCACCCCTCCACTTT.

The chain is built from TRBV11-3 and TRBJ2-1, with 10 positions matching TRBD2. This CDR3 region has 16 residues. Losses at the gene ends were 1 base for V and 5 bases for J; bases not matched to a gene: 5. CDR1 and CDR2 from the germline V gene are SGHNT and YENEEA. The DNA of the CDR3 is TGTGCCAGCAGCTTAGGGCTAGCGGGGGAACACAATGAGCAGTTCTTC. Protein: CASSLGLAGEHNEQFF.

The chain links TRBV4-1 to TRBJ1-6, with TRBD1 matching 8 bases. V lost 0 bases, J lost 1 base, and 5 bases stayed unmatched. Germline CDR1 is MGHRA and CDR2 is YSYEKL. The CDR3 extends over 18 amino acids. CDR3 DNA sequence: TGCGCCAGCAGCCAAGAGAAAACAGGGGGTTCCTATAATTCACCCCTCCACTTT. Translated, it gives CASSQEKTGGSYNSPLHF.

The chain carries TRBV4-2 and TRBJ2-1, with D maybe TRBD2 (6 bases). Per germline, CDR1 LGHNA and CDR2 YNFKEQ. Deletions cut 0 bases from V and 2 bases from J, with 20 bases between. The CDR3 has 19 amino acids. The chain's CDR3 is CASSQEGGAAGRPYNEQFF. The CDR3 bases are TGTGCCAGCAGCCAAGAAGGCGGGGCGGCGGGACGGCCCTACAATGAGCAGTTCTTC.

The rearrangement uses TRBV2 and TRBJ2-2, with 10 bases aligning to TRBD2. Germline values: CDR1 SNHLY, CDR2 FYNNEI. V shed 5 bases and J 0 bases; nucleotides not matched to a gene: 6. This CDR3 is 17 amino acids long. CDR3 coding DNA: TGTGCCAGCAGTTCTAGCGGGAGCAGTGCGAACACCGGGGAGCTGTTTTTT. It yields the protein CASSSSGSSANTGELFF.

This clone was observed a single time. This chain joins TRBV2 and TRBJ2-2, with 9 positions matching TRBD1. The V and J ends lost 6 bases and 7 bases, in that order; junction bases with no gene match: 15. The CDR3 is 17 amino acids. Germline loops: CDR1 SNHLY, CDR2 FYNNEI. The CDR3 spells CASSQARPGQGNGELFF. CDR3 sequence (DNA): TGTGCCAGCAGCCAAGCGAGACCGGGACAGGGAAACGGGGAGCTGTTTTTT.

This clone was picked up one time. The rearrangement joins TRBV3-1 (or the pseudogene TRBV3-2) to TRBJ2-1; 7 positions agree with TRBD2. This CDR3 has 12 residues. V lost 1 base, J lost 11 bases, and 2 bases stayed unmatched. Germline V gene data show CDR1 as LGHDT and CDR2 as YNNKEL (reference sequence). The CDR3 DNA reads TGTGCCAGCAGCCAAGCTAGCGGAAAGCAGTTCTTC. Translating gives CASSQASGKQFF.

The rearrangement links TRBV12-3 or TRBV12-4 to TRBJ1-5; 8 nucleotides match TRBD1. Trimming at V came to 4 bases and at J to 4 bases, leaving 0 bases not matched to a gene. This CDR3 is built from 13 residues. The CDR3 reads CASSWTGNQPQHF. The CDR3, as DNA: TGTGCCAGCAGTTGGACAGGGAATCAGCCCCAGCATTTT.

The V call is TRBV30, the J call TRBJ2-7; the D gene is possibly TRBD2 (6 bases). The CDR3 runs to 12 residues. CDR1 and CDR2 from the germline V gene are GTSNPN and SVGIG (reference sequence). Deletions cut 3 bases from V and 3 bases from J, with 9 bases between. CDR3 protein: CAWSAGGYEQYF. The CDR3 DNA is TGTGCCTGGAGCGCCGGGGGCTACGAGCAGTACTTC. The whole variable domain, remainder taken from reference TRBV30 and TRBJ2-7, is SQTIHQWPATLVQPVGSPLSLECTVEGTSNPNLYWYRQAAGRGLQLLFYSVGIGQISSEVPQNLSASRPQDRQFILSSKKLLLSDSGFYLCAWSAGGYEQYFGPGTRLTVT.

This sequence joins TRBV12-3 or TRBV12-4 and TRBJ1-2, with TRBD1 matching 8 bases. V lost 3 bases, J lost 7 bases, and 4 bases stayed unmatched. This CDR3 is 13 amino acids long. The CDR3, as DNA: TGTGCCAGCAGTTTCGGACAGGGAGCTGGCTACACCTTC. Amino acids: CASSFGQGAGYTF.

The chain combines TRBV30 with TRBJ1-3, with D perhaps TRBD1 (5 bases). Germline values: CDR1 GTSNPN, CDR2 SVGIG (reference sequence). The V end was cut by 7 bases, the J end by 7 bases, with 14 bases between. The CDR3 has 12 amino acids. The CDR3 loop reads CAYSTVWNTIYF. The CDR3 coding sequence is TGTGCCTACTCGACAGTCTGGAACACCATATATTTT.